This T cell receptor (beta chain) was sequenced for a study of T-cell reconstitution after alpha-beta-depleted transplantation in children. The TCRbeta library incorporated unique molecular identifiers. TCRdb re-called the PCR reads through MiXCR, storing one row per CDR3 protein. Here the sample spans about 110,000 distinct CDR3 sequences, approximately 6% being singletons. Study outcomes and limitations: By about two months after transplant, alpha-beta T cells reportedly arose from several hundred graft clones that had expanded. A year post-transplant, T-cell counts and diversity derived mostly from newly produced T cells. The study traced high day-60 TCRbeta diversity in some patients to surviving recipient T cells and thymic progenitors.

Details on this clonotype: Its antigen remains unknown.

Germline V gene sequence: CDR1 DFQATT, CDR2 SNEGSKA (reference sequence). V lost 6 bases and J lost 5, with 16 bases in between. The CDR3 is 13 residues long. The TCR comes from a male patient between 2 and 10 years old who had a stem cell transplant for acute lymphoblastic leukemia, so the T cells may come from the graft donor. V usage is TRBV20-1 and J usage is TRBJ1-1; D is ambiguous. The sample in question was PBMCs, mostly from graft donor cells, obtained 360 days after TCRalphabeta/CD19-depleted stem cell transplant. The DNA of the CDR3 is TGCAGTGCGATTTGGGATTTGAGGACTGAAGCTTTCTTT. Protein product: CSAIWDLRTEAFF.